Following are 21 T cell receptor beta chains from one sample sequenced in a study of CD8 T cells in ankylosing spondylitis. TCRdb re-called the 5' RACE reads with MiXCR, one entry per CDR3 protein. The sample carries some 140,000 distinct CDR3 sequences, 7% to 10% recorded once. The sample taken for sequencing was synovial fluid, either unsorted or a sorted T cell fraction (not recorded which). The source of these receptors is a male donor with ankylosing spondylitis.

The genes are TRBV7-2 and TRBJ1-2; maybe TRBD1 (6 bases). CDR3 length: 14 amino acids. Trimming left V 4 bases short and J 4 bases short, with 13 bases between. Germline CDR1 reads SGHTA; CDR2 reads FQGNSA. Here the CDR3 reads CASSSQGGIYGYTF. CDR3 in DNA: TGTGCCAGCAGCTCCCAAGGGGGAATCTATGGCTACACCTTC.

This clonotype was seen repeatedly, ten times or more. The chain links TRBV6-5 to TRBJ1-6, with 11 nucleotides matching TRBD1. CDR1 is MNHEY and CDR2 is SVGAGI in the germline V gene. V dropped 2 bases and J dropped 10; count of bases not matched to a gene: 7. The CDR3 is 16 amino acids. The CDR3 protein is CASSYRYRDRGSPLHF. The DNA of the CDR3 is TGTGCCAGCAGTTACCGGTACCGGGACAGGGGGTCACCCCTCCACTTT.

A note on this clonotype: An end of the junction differs from the germline gene, which may be a read error. The chain joins TRBV29-1 to TRBJ1-2; 10 positions agree with TRBD1. Germline V gene data show CDR1 as SQVTM and CDR2 as ANQGSEA. CDR3 size: 14 residues. The CDR3 nucleotides read TGCAGCGCTGTTGGGGACAGGGGAGCTGGTGGCTACTCCTTC. This codes for CSAVGDRGAGGYSF.

This chain links TRBV7-2 with TRBJ2-3; D possibly corresponds to TRBD1 (6 bases). The germline V and J ends were trimmed by 5 bases and 0 bases, with 9 bases remaining between them. The CDR3 is 14 residues long. Germline values: CDR1 SGHTA, CDR2 FQGNSA. CDR3 DNA: TGTGCCAGCAGCCGGGGACAAAGCACAGATACGCAGTATTTT. Its translation: CASSRGQSTDTQYF.

This clonotype was seen at least ten times. The V gene is TRBV5-1, the J gene TRBJ1-1; D is ambiguous. Trimming cost V 6 bases and J 2 bases, with 11 bases left between them. CDR1 and CDR2 from the germline V gene are SGHRS and YFSETQ. CDR3 size: 13 residues. CDR3 sequence (DNA): TGCGCCAGCAAAGCAGGTACTAACACTGAAGCTTTCTTT. Its protein product is CASKAGTNTEAFF.

This clonotype was found a few times. J is TRBJ2-4 and V is TRBV28; 9 positions agree with TRBD2. The germline gives CDR1 MDHEN, CDR2 SYDVKM. The CDR3 loop spans 17 amino acids. V gave up 0 bases and J gave up 3 bases; unmatched junction bases: 6. The CDR3 sequence is CASSLWTSGGGKNIQYF. The CDR3, as DNA: TGTGCCAGCAGTTTATGGACTAGCGGAGGGGGCAAAAACATTCAGTACTTC.

The chain links TRBV20-1 to TRBJ2-5; 7 bases map to TRBD2. The CDR3 runs 13 residues. CDR1 is DFQATT and CDR2 is SNEGSKA in the germline V gene (reference sequence). V dropped 6 bases and J dropped 2; count of bases not matched to a gene: 6. CDR3 loop: CSATRGWQETQYF. CDR3 nucleotide sequence: TGCAGTGCCACGCGGGGGTGGCAAGAGACCCAGTACTTC.

This clonotype was picked up many times. CDR3: CASSYQELYGYTF. CDR3 DNA: TGTGCCAGCAGTTACCAAGAACTCTATGGCTACACCTTC. The J gene is TRBJ1-2, the V gene TRBV6-2 or TRBV6-3; D is undetermined. The CDR3 sequence is 13 residues long. CDR1 is MNHEY and CDR2 is SVGEGT in the germline V gene. V was shortened by 2 bases and J by 4 bases, with 8 bases between the two germline ends.

This clonotype showed up many times. The rearrangement uses TRBV20-1 and TRBJ2-5; a possible D gene is TRBD1 (6 bases). The CDR3 runs to 12 residues. The V gene's germline CDR1 is DFQATT and CDR2 SNEGSKA (reference sequence). Trimming took off 6 bases at V and 5 bases at J, with 13 bases between the two ends. The DNA of the CDR3 is TGCAGTGCCCAGAGCAGGGGTGAGACCCAGTACTTC. Protein product: CSAQSRGETQYF.

This rearrangement joins TRBV6-1 to TRBJ1-2, with TRBD1 matching 8 bases. V gave up 5 bases and J gave up 5 bases; unmatched junction bases: 7. CDR1 is MNHNS and CDR2 is SASEGT in the germline V gene. CDR3 length equals 14 residues. The CDR3, as DNA: TGTGCCAGCAGTCCCCCGGACAGGGTGTATGGCTACACCTTC. It codes for CASSPPDRVYGYTF.

At least ten counts were recorded for this clonotype. This chain connects TRBV27 to TRBJ1-2, with 10 bases lining up with TRBD1. Germline CDR1 MNHEY, CDR2 SMNVEV (reference sequence). The J segment lost 9 bases and the V segment lost 1 base, leaving 11 bases of the junction unmatched. The CDR3 has 16 amino acids. The CDR3 here is CASSLYGRTGGSSYTF. CDR3 DNA: TGTGCCAGCAGTTTATATGGGCGGACAGGGGGGTCGAGCTACACCTTC.

This chain joins TRBV6-5 and TRBJ2-3; the D gene could be TRBD1 or TRBD2 (5 bases each). This CDR3 region has 17 residues. Germline V CDR1 and CDR2: MNHEY, SVGAGI. The V and J ends lost 4 bases and 3 bases respectively, with 20 bases between them. This CDR3 is CASSSTAGGDGTDTQYF. DNA for the CDR3: TGTGCCAGCAGTTCCACTGCCGGTGGGGACGGGACAGATACGCAGTATTTT.

The V and J genes are TRBV28 and TRBJ2-4, with 10 bases aligning to TRBD2. Losses at the gene ends were 2 bases for V and 8 bases for J; bases not matched to a gene: 6. Germline V lookup: CDR1 MDHEN, CDR2 SYDVKM. The CDR3 has 15 amino acids. The CDR3 region has the DNA TGTGCCAGCAGTTTAGAGCTAGCGGGAGAAGACATTCAGTACTTC. This codes for CASSLELAGEDIQYF.

This clonotype has just a few counts. As DNA, the CDR3 is TGTGCCACCAGCAGAGATAATGGAGGGGAGCAGTACTTC. It translates to CATSRDNGGEQYF. The chain recombines TRBV15 with TRBJ2-7; maybe TRBD2 (6 bases). The V gene's germline CDR1 is LNHNV and CDR2 YYDKDF (reference sequence). V lost 0 bases to trimming and J lost 7 bases, with 10 bases between them. The CDR3 runs to 13 residues.

As for this clonotype: At one of its ends the junction is not consistent with the germline gene, which may arise from a read error. The chain uses TRBV5-1 and TRBJ1-1; 9 bases agree with TRBD1. Germline V gives CDR1 SGHRS, CDR2 YFSETQ. The CDR3 is made up of 15 amino acids. CDR3 sequence: CASSLAGTGSTEAFF. CDR3 bases: TGCGCCAGCAGCTTGGCCGGGACAGGGTCTACTGAGGCTTTCTTT.

The chain has TRBV10-3 and TRBJ1-5; possibly TRBD1 for D (5 bases). Looked up from germline, CDR1 is ENHRY and CDR2 is SYGVKD. CDR3 size: 14 residues. Trimming removed 2 bases from V and 5 bases from J, with 10 bases in between. The CDR3 here is CAISEDRTYQPQHF. CDR3 in DNA: TGTGCCATCAGTGAGGACAGAACCTATCAGCCCCAGCATTTT.

This clonotype was observed at least ten times. The rearrangement links TRBV20-1 to TRBJ2-3, with a tentative D call TRBD1 (8 bases). The V gene's germline CDR1 is DFQATT and CDR2 SNEGSKA (reference sequence). The V gene lost 5 bases and the J gene lost 5 bases, with 17 bases spanning the gap. The CDR3 is 14 residues long. The CDR3, as DNA: TGCAGTGCTGACCCGACAGGGGAGGGAGATACGCAGTATTTT. Residues: CSADPTGEGDTQYF.

This clonotype was found many times. CDR3 DNA sequence: TGTGCCAGCAGCCAGAAAGGGGGCAACTATGGCTACACCTTC. Its translation is CASSQKGGNYGYTF. The chain recombines TRBV6-1 with TRBJ1-2; 7 nucleotides line up with TRBD1. Unmatched junction bases numbered 6, after V lost 6 bases and J lost 2 bases. The CDR3 spans 14 residues. From germline, CDR1 is MNHNS and CDR2 SASEGT.

This clonotype was recorded many times. This chain uses TRBV4-3 with TRBJ2-2; 8 bases line up with TRBD1. The CDR3 is made up of 15 amino acids. Germline-derived CDR1 and CDR2 are LGHNA and YSLEER. V trimming: 4 bases; J trimming: 6 bases; junction bases outside the gene matches: 7. The DNA of the CDR3 is TGCGCCAGCAGCCCGTACACAGGGGGAGCCGGGGAGCTGTTTTTT. This sequence encodes CASSPYTGGAGELFF.

This clonotype was detected many times. The chain couples TRBV12-3 or TRBV12-4 to TRBJ1-1, with no clear D. Trimming pared 6 bases from V and 1 base from J, leaving 15 bases between. The CDR3 spans 15 residues. The CDR3 sequence is CASRLNRRENTEAFF. The CDR3 DNA sequence: TGTGCCAGCAGGCTAAATAGACGGGAGAACACTGAAGCTTTCTTT.

This clonotype has at least ten counts. This sequence joins TRBV28 and TRBJ2-4; D gene unclear. The CDR3 loop spans 12 amino acids. The ends were cut back, 1 base at V and 10 bases at J, with 8 bases in the middle. In germline, CDR1 is MDHEN, CDR2 SYDVKM. Here the CDR3 reads CASSLLGSIQYF. The CDR3, as DNA: TGTGCCAGCAGTTTATTAGGCAGTATTCAGTACTTC.